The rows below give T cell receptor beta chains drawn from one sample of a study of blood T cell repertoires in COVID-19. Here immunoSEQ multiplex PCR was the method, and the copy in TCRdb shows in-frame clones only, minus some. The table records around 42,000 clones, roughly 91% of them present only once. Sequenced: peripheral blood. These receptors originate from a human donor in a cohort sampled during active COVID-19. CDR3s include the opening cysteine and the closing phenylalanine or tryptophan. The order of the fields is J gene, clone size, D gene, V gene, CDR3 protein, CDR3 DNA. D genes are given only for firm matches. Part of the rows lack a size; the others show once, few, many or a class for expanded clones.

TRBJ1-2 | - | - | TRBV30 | CAWSLPRYFNYGYTF | TGTGCCTGGAGCCTTCCTCGGTACTTTAACTATGGCTACACCTTC
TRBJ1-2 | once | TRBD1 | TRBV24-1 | CATSEGTGGRGYTF | TGTGCCACCAGTGAAGGGACAGGGGGCAGGGGCTACACCTTC
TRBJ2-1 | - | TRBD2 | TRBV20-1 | CSAGELAGPSYNEQFF | TGCAGTGCTGGTGAACTAGCGGGCCCTTCCTACAATGAGCAGTTCTTC
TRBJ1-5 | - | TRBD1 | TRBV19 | CASSGQGDSNQPQHF | TGTGCCAGTAGCGGACAGGGGGATAGCAATCAGCCCCAGCATTTT
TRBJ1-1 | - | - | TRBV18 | CASSPPREVTEAFF | TGTGCCAGCTCACCACCCAGGGAGGTTACTGAAGCTTTCTTT
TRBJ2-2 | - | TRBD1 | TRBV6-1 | CASSEGGQGNTGELFF | TGTGCCAGCAGTGAAGGGGGACAGGGGAACACCGGGGAGCTGTTTTTT
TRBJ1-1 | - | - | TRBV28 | CASNPDRRQAFF | TGTGCCAGCAACCCCGACAGGCGCCAAGCTTTCTTT
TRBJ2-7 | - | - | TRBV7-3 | CASSLSAGQTYEQYF | TGTGCCAGCAGCTTATCCGCGGGACAGACCTACGAGCAGTACTTC
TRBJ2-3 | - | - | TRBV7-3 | CASSLFERTSTDTQYF | TGTGCCAGCAGCTTATTTGAGCGGACTAGCACAGATACGCAGTATTTT
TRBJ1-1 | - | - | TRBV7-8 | CASRRTAAAGTEAFF | TGTGCCAGCAGACGGACAGCGGCGGCAGGTACTGAAGCTTTCTTT
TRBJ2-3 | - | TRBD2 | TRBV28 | CASSLFISGTTDTQYF | TGTGCCAGCAGTTTATTTATTAGCGGGACCACAGATACGCAGTATTTT
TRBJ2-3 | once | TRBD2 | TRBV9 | CASSAGTSGPTDTQYF | TGTGCCAGCAGCGCTGGGACTAGCGGCCCCACAGATACGCAGTATTTT
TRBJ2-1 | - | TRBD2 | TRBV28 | CASSSYRTSGKYNEQFF | TGTGCCAGCAGTTCATACCGGACTAGCGGGAAATACAATGAGCAGTTCTTC
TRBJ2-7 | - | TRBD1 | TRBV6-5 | CASSYSGTGIGEQYF | TGTGCCAGCAGTTACTCCGGGACAGGGATCGGCGAGCAGTACTTC
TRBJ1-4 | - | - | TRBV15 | CATSRDLTPHEKLFF | TGTGCCACCAGCAGAGATCTCACACCTCATGAAAAACTGTTTTTT
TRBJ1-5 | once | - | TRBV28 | CASSEGWGHQPQHF | TGTGCCAGCAGCGAAGGCTGGGGGCATCAGCCCCAGCATTTT
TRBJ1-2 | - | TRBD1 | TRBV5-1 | CASSLVGDRENGYTF | TGCGCCAGCAGCTTGGTGGGGGACAGGGAAAATGGCTACACCTTC
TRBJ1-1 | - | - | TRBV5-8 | CASSLVGRPNTEAFF | TGTGCCAGCAGCTTGGTTGGGAGACCGAACACTGAAGCTTTCTTT
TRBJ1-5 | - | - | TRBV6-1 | CASSDGGLHHQPQHF | TGTGCCAGCAGTGACGGGGGTCTCCATCATCAGCCCCAGCATTTT
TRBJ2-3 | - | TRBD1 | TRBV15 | CATSRRTGANTDTQYF | TGTGCCACCAGCAGAAGGACAGGAGCCAACACAGATACGCAGTATTTT
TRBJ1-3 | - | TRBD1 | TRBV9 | CASSATGEPGNTIYF | TGTGCCAGCAGCGCAACAGGGGAACCTGGAAACACCATATATTTT
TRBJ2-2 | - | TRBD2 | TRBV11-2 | CASRGGTSGIGTGELFF | TGTGCCAGCAGGGGTGGGACTAGCGGGATTGGCACCGGGGAGCTGTTTTTT
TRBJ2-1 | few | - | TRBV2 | CASQGPIPYNEQFF | TGTGCCAGTCAGGGTCCAATTCCCTACAATGAGCAGTTCTTC
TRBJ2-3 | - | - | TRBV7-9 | CASSLLGASGPQGDTQYF | TGTGCCAGCAGCCTACTGGGGGCTAGCGGTCCTCAGGGAGATACGCAGTATTTT
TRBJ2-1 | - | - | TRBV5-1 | CASSLALVPSNEQFF | TGCGCCAGCAGCTTGGCCCTAGTCCCCAGCAATGAGCAGTTCTTC
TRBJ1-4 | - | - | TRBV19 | CASSIPAGSGEKLFF | TGTGCCAGTAGTATCCCGGCAGGCTCTGGAGAAAAACTGTTTTTT
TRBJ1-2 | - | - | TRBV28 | CASSLGHSVNLYYGYTF | TGTGCCAGCAGTTTGGGACATTCGGTTAATCTTTACTATGGCTACACCTTC
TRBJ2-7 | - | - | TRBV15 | CATSDRGEQYF | TGTGCCACCAGCGACCGGGGCGAGCAGTACTTC
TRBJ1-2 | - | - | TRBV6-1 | CASSELSGGSYGYTF | TGTGCCAGCAGTGAACTCTCGGGGGGGAGCTATGGCTACACCTTC
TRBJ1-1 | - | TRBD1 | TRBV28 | CASSRGDRNLNTEAFF | TGTGCCAGCAGCCGGGGGGACAGGAACCTGAACACTGAAGCTTTCTTT
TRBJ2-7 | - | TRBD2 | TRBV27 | CASSPGLRTYEQYF | TGTGCCAGCAGCCCGGGACTACGCACCTACGAGCAGTACTTC
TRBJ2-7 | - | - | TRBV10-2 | CASSAVLGPGYEQYF | TGCGCCAGCAGTGCAGTACTAGGACCCGGTTACGAGCAGTACTTC
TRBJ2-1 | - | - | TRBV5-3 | CARSSLLAGVNNEQFF | TGTGCCAGAAGCTCGTTACTAGCCGGAGTGAACAATGAGCAGTTCTTC